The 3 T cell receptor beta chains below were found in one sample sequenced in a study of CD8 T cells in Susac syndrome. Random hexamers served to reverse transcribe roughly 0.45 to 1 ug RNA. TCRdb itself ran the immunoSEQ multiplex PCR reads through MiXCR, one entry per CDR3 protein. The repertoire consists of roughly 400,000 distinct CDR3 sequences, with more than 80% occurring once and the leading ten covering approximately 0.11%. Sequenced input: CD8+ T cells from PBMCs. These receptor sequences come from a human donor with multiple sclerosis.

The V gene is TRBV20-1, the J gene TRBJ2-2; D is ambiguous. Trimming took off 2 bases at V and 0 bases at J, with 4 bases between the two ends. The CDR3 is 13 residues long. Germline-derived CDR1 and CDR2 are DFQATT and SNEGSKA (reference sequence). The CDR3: CSARTPNTGELFF. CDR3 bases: TGCAGTGCTAGAACCCCGAACACCGGGGAGCTGTTTTTT.

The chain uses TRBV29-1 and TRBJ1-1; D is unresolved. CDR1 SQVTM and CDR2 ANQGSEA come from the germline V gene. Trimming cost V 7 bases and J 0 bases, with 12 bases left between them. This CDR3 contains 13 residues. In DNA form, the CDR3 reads TGCAGCGGAGGACTGAGTCTGAACACTGAAGCTTTCTTT. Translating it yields CSGGLSLNTEAFF.

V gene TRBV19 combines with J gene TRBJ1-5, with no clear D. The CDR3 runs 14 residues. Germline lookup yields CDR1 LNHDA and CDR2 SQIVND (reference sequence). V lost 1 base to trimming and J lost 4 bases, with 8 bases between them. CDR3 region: CASSIVPTNQPQHF. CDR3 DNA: TGTGCCAGTAGTATAGTTCCCACGAATCAGCCCCAGCATTTT. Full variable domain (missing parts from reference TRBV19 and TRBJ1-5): DGGITQSPKYLFRKEGQNVTLSCEQNLNHDAMYWYRQDPGQGLRLIYYSQIVNDFQKGDIAEGYSVSREKKESFPLTVTSAQKNPTAFYLCASSIVPTNQPQHFGDGTRLSIL.